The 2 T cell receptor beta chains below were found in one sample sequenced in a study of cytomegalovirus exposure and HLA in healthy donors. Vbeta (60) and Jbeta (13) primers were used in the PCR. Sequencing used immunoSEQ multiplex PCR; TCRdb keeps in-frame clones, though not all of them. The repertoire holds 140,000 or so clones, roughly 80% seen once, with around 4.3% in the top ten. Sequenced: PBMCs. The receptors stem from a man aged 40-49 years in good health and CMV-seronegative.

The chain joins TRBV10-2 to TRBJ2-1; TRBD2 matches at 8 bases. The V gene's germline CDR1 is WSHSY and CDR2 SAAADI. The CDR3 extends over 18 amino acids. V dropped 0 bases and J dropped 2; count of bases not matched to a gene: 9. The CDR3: CASSESSLSGDTYNEQFF. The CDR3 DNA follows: TGCGCCAGCAGTGAGTCGAGTCTTAGCGGGGATACCTACAATGAGCAGTTCTTC.

The CDR3 DNA sequence: TGTGCCAGCAGCCCGTGGGCCACAGATACGCAGTATTTT. Protein: CASSPWATDTQYF. The V call is TRBV28, the J call TRBJ2-3; D is ambiguous. Germline V lookup: CDR1 MDHEN, CDR2 SYDVKM. V shed 6 bases and J shed 2 bases, with 9 bases lying between them. The CDR3 runs 13 residues.